This T cell receptor beta chain was captured by sequencing in a study of regulatory T cells in long-lasting Graves disease. Specified time point: newly diagnosed GD, antithyroid drugs for less than 3 months. PBMC RNA was the source of the TCR library. In its sample, this clonotype was seen a few times. Both iRepertoire HTBI primers and Arm-PCR of CDR3 regions were used to build the TCR beta libraries. TCRdb independently ran MiXCR on the multiplex PCR reads; one entry per CDR3 protein. The repertoire includes around 470,000 distinct CDR3 sequences, 12% to 15% of them detected once, and about 15% sits in the top ten. Between the trimmed V and J ends, which lost 4 bases and 5 bases, there was a span of 8 bases. Germline V gene lookup returns CDR1 SQVTM and CDR2 ANQGSEA. This CDR3 spans 12 amino acids. These data were likewise used in another study, on T cells in Graves' hyperthyroidism and ophthalmopathy. From that second work: The HTBI primer set drove a first-round RT-PCR of the TCR CDR3.

This receptor was obtained from a woman aged 45-60 years with Graves disease. Sequenced material: peripheral blood mononuclear cells (PBMCs), taken at new diagnosis, from a patient treated with antithyroid drugs. The genes are TRBV29-1 and TRBJ1-4; unclear D gene. In nucleotides, the CDR3 is TGCAGCGTTGGAGCGGGGAATGAAAAACTGTTTTTT. Translated: CSVGAGNEKLFF.